Presented here are 10 T cell receptor beta chains from one specimen sequenced in a study of blood T cell repertoires in COVID-19. This table comes from immunoSEQ multiplex PCR, and its TCRdb copy is limited to in-frame clones, with some not included. The data show some 30,000 clones, with approximately 82% seen just once and 10% to 15% held by the top ten. Sequencing was performed on peripheral blood. The receptors derive from a human donor in a cohort sampled during active COVID-19.

This chain connects TRBV27 to TRBJ2-1, with 7 bases lining up with TRBD1. The CDR3 has 15 amino acids. Germline-derived CDR1 and CDR2 are MNHEY and SMNVEV (reference sequence). V lost 5 bases and J lost 9; bases outside the gene matches: 13. The CDR3 loop reads CASSPRDRISAEQFF. DNA of the CDR3: TGTGCCAGCAGTCCGAGGGACAGAATCTCGGCTGAGCAGTTCTTC.

This chain connects TRBV11-2 to TRBJ1-4, with 8 bases matching TRBD1. The length of the CDR3 is 17 residues. Germline V gene sequence: CDR1 SGHAT, CDR2 FQNNGV. Trimming took 2 bases from V and 7 from J; bases not matched to a gene: 12. CDR3 amino acids: CASSLWGGTGFIEKLFF. CDR3 in DNA: TGTGCCAGCAGCTTATGGGGGGGGACAGGTTTTATTGAAAAACTGTTTTTT.

J is TRBJ1-5 and V is TRBV4-3; no firm D call. Per the germline V gene, CDR1 is LGHNA and CDR2 is YSLEER. V was trimmed by 0 bases and J by 2 bases, leaving 8 bases between them. This CDR3 is built from 15 residues. This CDR3 is CASSQDLNGNQPQHF. CDR3 sequence (DNA): TGCGCCAGCAGCCAAGATCTAAACGGCAATCAGCCCCAGCATTTT.

The chain uses TRBV6-5 and TRBJ2-7, with a tentative D call TRBD1 (6 bases). This CDR3 is built from 12 residues. CDR1 is MNHEY and CDR2 is SVGAGI in the germline V gene. Trimming took off 2 bases at V and 6 bases at J, with 8 bases between the two ends. Here the CDR3 reads CASSYIRGEQYF. The CDR3 region has the DNA TGTGCCAGCAGTTACATCAGGGGCGAGCAGTACTTC.

The gene calls are TRBV19 and TRBJ1-1; D might be TRBD1 (5 bases). The CDR3 sequence is 13 residues long. The V gene's germline CDR1 is LNHDA and CDR2 SQIVND (reference sequence). V was cut by 7 bases and J by 4 bases, with 13 bases left in between. CDR3: CASTRGRRTEAFF. CDR3 DNA sequence: TGTGCCAGTACAAGGGGAAGGCGCACTGAAGCTTTCTTT.

The chain has TRBV27 and TRBJ1-2; D not resolved. The CDR3 extends over 13 amino acids. In germline, CDR1 is MNHEY, CDR2 SMNVEV (reference sequence). The ends were cut back, 2 bases at V and 4 bases at J, with 8 bases in the middle. The CDR3 protein is CASSLSRSYGYTF. The CDR3 DNA reads as TGTGCCAGCAGTTTAAGTCGGTCCTATGGCTACACCTTC.

This clone was observed a handful of times. The chain combines TRBV7-2 with TRBJ2-4; TRBD2 is a possible D gene (6 bases). The CDR3 loop spans 17 amino acids. The V and J ends lost 2 bases and 0 bases respectively, with 14 bases between them. CDR1 is SGHTA and CDR2 is FQGNSA in the germline V gene. As DNA, the CDR3 is TGTGCCAGCAGCTTAAAGGGACTGGTGACAGCCAAAAACATTCAGTACTTC. Translated, it gives CASSLKGLVTAKNIQYF.

The V call is TRBV18, the J call TRBJ1-6; no reliable D call. Trimming took off 2 bases at V and 12 bases at J, with 14 bases between the two ends. The CDR3 extends over 14 amino acids. The germline V gene has CDR1 KGHSH and CDR2 LQKENI. The DNA of the CDR3 is TGTGCCAGCTCACCAAAAGTTGGAGAAGGACCCCTCCACTTT. Translated: CASSPKVGEGPLHF.

The CDR3 DNA follows: TGTGCCAGCACCGACCGACAGGGGCCCTACGAGCAGTACTTC. Translated: CASTDRQGPYEQYF. The gene calls are TRBV7-2 and TRBJ2-7; 8 bases fit TRBD1. The CDR3 sequence is 14 residues long. V trimming: 7 bases; J trimming: 2 bases; junction bases outside the gene matches: 7. Germline V CDR1 and CDR2: SGHTA, FQGNSA.

The V and J genes are TRBV5-1 and TRBJ2-1, with 12 bases lining up with TRBD2. Germline V gives CDR1 SGHRS, CDR2 YFSETQ. The ends lost 1 base at V and 4 bases at J; junction bases unmatched: 3. The CDR3 totals 16 residues. The CDR3 nucleotides are TGCGCCAGCAGCTTGACCGGACTAGCGGGGTACAATGAGCAGTTCTTC. Translated, it gives CASSLTGLAGYNEQFF.